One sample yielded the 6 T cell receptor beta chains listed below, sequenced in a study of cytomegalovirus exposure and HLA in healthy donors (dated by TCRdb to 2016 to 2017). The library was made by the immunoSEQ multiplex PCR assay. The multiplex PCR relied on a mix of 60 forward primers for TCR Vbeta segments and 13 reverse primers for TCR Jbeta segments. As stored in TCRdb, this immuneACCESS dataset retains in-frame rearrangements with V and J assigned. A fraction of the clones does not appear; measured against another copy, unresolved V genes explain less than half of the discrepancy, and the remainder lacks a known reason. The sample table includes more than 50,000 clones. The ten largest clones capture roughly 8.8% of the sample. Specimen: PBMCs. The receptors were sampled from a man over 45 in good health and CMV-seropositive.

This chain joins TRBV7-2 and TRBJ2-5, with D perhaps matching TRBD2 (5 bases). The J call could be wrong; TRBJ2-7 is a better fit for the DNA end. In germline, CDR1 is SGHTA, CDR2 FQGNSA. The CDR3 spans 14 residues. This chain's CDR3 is CASSLERHSYEQYF. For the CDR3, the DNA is TGTGCCAGCAGCTTAGAGCGGCATTCCTACGAGCAGTACTTC.

The chain's CDR3 is CSGSGYTF. In DNA, the CDR3 is TGCAGCGGGAGTGGCTACACCTTC. The genes are TRBV29-1 and TRBJ1-2, with D hard to call. The V end was cut by 7 bases, the J end by 7 bases, with 4 bases between. The CDR3 is made up of 8 amino acids. Germline V lookup: CDR1 SQVTM, CDR2 ANQGSEA.

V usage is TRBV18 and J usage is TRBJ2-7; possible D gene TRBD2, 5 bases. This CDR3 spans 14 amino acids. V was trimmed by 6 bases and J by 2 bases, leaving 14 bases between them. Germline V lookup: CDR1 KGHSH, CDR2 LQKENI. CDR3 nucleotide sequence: TGTGCCAGCTCCAGTTTCGAGGGTGCCTACGAGCAGTACTTC. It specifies CASSSFEGAYEQYF.

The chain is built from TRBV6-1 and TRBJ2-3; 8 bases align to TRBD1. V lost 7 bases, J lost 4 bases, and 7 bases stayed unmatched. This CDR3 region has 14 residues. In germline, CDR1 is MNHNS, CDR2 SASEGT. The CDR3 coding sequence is TGTGCCAGCATATCATCCAGGGGGCCAGATACGCAGTATTTT. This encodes CASISSRGPDTQYF.

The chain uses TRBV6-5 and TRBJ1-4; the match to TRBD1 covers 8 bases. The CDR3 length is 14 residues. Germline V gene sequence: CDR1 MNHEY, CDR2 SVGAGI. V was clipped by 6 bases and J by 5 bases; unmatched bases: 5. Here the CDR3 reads CASRPGQANEKLFF. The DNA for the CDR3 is TGTGCCAGCAGACCGGGACAGGCGAATGAAAAACTGTTTTTT.

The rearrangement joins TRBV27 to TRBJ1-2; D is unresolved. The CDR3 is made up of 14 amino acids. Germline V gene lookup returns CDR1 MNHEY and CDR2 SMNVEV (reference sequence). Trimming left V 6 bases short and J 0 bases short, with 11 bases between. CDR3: CASRPQDPNYGYTF. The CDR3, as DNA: TGTGCCAGCAGGCCCCAGGATCCTAACTATGGCTACACCTTC.